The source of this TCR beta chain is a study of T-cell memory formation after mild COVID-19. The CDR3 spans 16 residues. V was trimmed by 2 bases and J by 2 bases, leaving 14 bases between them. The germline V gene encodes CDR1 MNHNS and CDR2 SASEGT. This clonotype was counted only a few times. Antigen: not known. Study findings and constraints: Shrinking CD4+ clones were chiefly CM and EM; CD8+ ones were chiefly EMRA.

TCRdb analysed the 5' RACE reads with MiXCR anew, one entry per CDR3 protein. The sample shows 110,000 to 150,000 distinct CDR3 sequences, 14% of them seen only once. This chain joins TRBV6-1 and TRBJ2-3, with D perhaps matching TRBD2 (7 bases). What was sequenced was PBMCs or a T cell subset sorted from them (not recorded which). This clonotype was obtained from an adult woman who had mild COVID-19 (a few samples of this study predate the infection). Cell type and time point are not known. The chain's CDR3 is CASSELGAGATDTQYF. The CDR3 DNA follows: TGTGCCAGCAGTGAATTAGGGGCGGGGGCCACAGATACGCAGTATTTT.